Presented here are 19 T cell receptor beta chains from one specimen sequenced in a study of T cell responses to AZD1222 COVID-19 vaccine. Data came from immunoSEQ multiplex PCR; TCRdb stores just in-frame clones and leaves some out. This table holds some 130,000 clones, roughly 85% found once. The sample here was peripheral blood, taken on day 0 of AZD1222 vaccination. Receptors were obtained from an adult in good health.

This clone was detected a few times. This sequence joins TRBV6-6 and TRBJ1-6; 10 positions agree with TRBD1. Per germline, CDR1 MNHNY and CDR2 SVGAGI (reference sequence). The CDR3 loop spans 17 amino acids. V lost 5 bases and J lost 5; bases outside the gene matches: 9. DNA for the CDR3: TGTGCCAGCAGTCTCACGACAGGGGGCAATAATAATTCACCCCTCCACTTT. The encoded protein is CASSLTTGGNNNSPLHF.

V is TRBV18 and J is TRBJ2-4; no firm D call. The germline V gene encodes CDR1 KGHSH and CDR2 LQKENI. This CDR3 has 15 amino acids. The V end was cut by 1 base, the J end by 1 base, with 8 bases between. CDR3 nucleotide sequence: TGTGCCAGCTCACCACTTCGGGCGGCCAAAAACATTCAGTACTTC. This encodes CASSPLRAAKNIQYF.

The chain links TRBV7-3 to TRBJ2-1, with 7 bases lining up with TRBD1. V shed 5 bases, J shed 3 bases, and the junction held 7 bases outside the gene matches. The CDR3 loop spans 15 amino acids. CDR1 SGHTA and CDR2 FQGTGA come from the germline V gene. This CDR3 reads CASSPTRDSYNEQFF. The CDR3 nucleotides are TGTGCCAGCAGCCCAACCCGGGACAGCTACAATGAGCAGTTCTTC.

A single count supports this clone. The chain is built from TRBV27 and TRBJ2-3, with TRBD2 identical over 11 bases. There are 16 residues in the CDR3. CDR1 and CDR2 from the germline V gene are MNHEY and SMNVEV (reference sequence). V lost 5 bases and J lost 4; bases outside the gene matches: 8. CDR3 in amino acids: CASSQLAGGPSDTQYF. The CDR3 DNA reads TGTGCCAGCAGTCAATTAGCGGGAGGGCCTTCAGATACGCAGTATTTT.

The CDR3 sequence: CASSQGGTSGWDEQFF. CDR3 DNA sequence: TGCGCCAGCAGCCAAGGCGGGACTAGCGGGTGGGATGAGCAGTTCTTC. The chain links TRBV4-1 to TRBJ2-1; 12 bases line up with TRBD2. Germline trimming cut 1 base from V and 8 bases from J; bases unmatched to any gene: 6. This CDR3 is built from 16 residues. Germline loops: CDR1 MGHRA, CDR2 YSYEKL.

The CDR3 coding sequence is TGTGCCTCTATTGCAGGGACCCTTTCGCATCAGCCCCAGCATTTT. It specifies CASIAGTLSHQPQHF. The rearrangement links TRBV19 to TRBJ1-5, with a weak D call TRBD1 (5 bases). Germline V gene data show CDR1 as LNHDA and CDR2 as SQIVND (reference sequence). The CDR3 covers 15 residues. V gave up 11 bases and J gave up 5 bases, with 22 bases separating them.

The CDR3 sequence: CACSEGVYGYTF. The CDR3, as DNA: TGTGCCTGCTCCGAGGGGGTATATGGCTACACCTTC. The genes are TRBV30 and TRBJ1-2, with D maybe TRBD1 (6 bases). With 6 bases removed from V and 5 bases from J, the gap between germline ends came to 13 bases. CDR1 and CDR2 (germline): GTSNPN, SVGIG (reference sequence). The CDR3 length is 12 residues.

J is TRBJ1-2 and V is TRBV5-1; TRBD1 agrees at 7 bases. There are 13 residues in the CDR3. The ends lost 4 bases at V and 6 bases at J; junction bases unmatched: 6. Germline CDR1 SGHRS, CDR2 YFSETQ. CDR3: CASSPYTGDGYTF. CDR3 coding DNA: TGCGCCAGCAGCCCCTATACAGGGGATGGCTACACCTTC.

Here the CDR3 DNA reads TGTGCCAGCAGCCCCGCGGGGGCAGAGAACACCGGGGAGCTGTTTTTT. Its protein product is CASSPAGAENTGELFF. The chain has TRBV28 and TRBJ2-2, with a weak D call TRBD2 (7 bases). Germline CDR1 and CDR2: MDHEN and SYDVKM. Trimming took 6 bases from V and 1 from J, leaving 15 bases between them. The CDR3 runs to 16 residues.

The chain recombines TRBV9 with TRBJ2-7; TRBD1 matches 11 bases. CDR1 and CDR2 from the germline V gene are SGDLS and YYNGEE. The CDR3 length is 14 residues. After removal of 4 bases from V and 5 bases from J, the junction contained 5 bases not matched to a gene. DNA for the CDR3: TGTGCCAGCAGCTCCCGGACAGGGGGCGACGAGCAGTACTTC. Translating gives CASSSRTGGDEQYF.

This sequence joins TRBV5-4 and TRBJ2-3, with TRBD2 matching 12 bases. The trim removed 3 bases at V and 3 bases at J, leaving 8 bases unmatched. Per the germline V gene, CDR1 is SGHNT and CDR2 is YYREEE (reference sequence). The CDR3 is made up of 17 amino acids. Here the CDR3 reads CASSSKLAGGPTDTQYF. CDR3 bases: TGTGCCAGCAGCTCAAAACTAGCGGGAGGCCCTACAGATACGCAGTATTTT.

The chain is built from TRBV7-9 and TRBJ2-7, with a possible D match to TRBD1 (6 bases). Trimming cost V 8 bases and J 2 bases, with 10 bases left between them. The length of the CDR3 is 12 residues. Germline lookup yields CDR1 SEHNR and CDR2 FQNEAQ (reference sequence). The CDR3 region has the DNA TGTGCCAGCTCGACAGGAACCTACGAGCAGTACTTC. This encodes CASSTGTYEQYF.

About this clone: The junction does not match germline at one end; this may be a read error. This chain joins TRBV10-2 and TRBJ2-1; maybe TRBD2 (6 bases). The CDR3 has 12 residues. The V gene's germline CDR1 is WSHSY and CDR2 SAAADI. CDR3 sequence: CASSDPGTEQFF. The CDR3 region has the DNA TGCGCCAGCAGTGATCCCGGGACTGAGCAATTCTTC.

The chain carries TRBV14 and TRBJ2-5; 9 bases map to TRBD2. The germline V gene has CDR1 SGHDN and CDR2 FVKESK. The CDR3 is 18 amino acids. J lost 5 bases, V lost 6 bases, and 19 bases had no gene match. The CDR3 region has the DNA TGTGCCAGCAGTTCCAAGCTCATAGCGGGAGTTCCAATTGAGACCCAGTACTTC. Its translation: CASSSKLIAGVPIETQYF.

This rearrangement joins TRBV28 to TRBJ1-5; 7 bases are shared with TRBD1. The V and J ends lost 5 bases and 9 bases, in that order; junction bases with no gene match: 10. The CDR3 totals 14 residues. CDR1 and CDR2 (germline): MDHEN, SYDVKM. CDR3 nucleotides: TGTGCCAGCAGTGAATCAGGGGGGCGACTGCCCCAGCATTTT. Residues: CASSESGGRLPQHF.

The chain combines TRBV28 with TRBJ2-7; TRBD1 might be the D (5 bases). CDR3 length: 13 residues. Germline CDR1 is MDHEN and CDR2 is SYDVKM. With 5 bases removed from V and 3 bases from J, the gap between germline ends came to 11 bases. The CDR3 sequence: CASSPQGNYEQYF. The CDR3 DNA sequence: TGTGCCAGCAGTCCTCAGGGTAACTACGAGCAGTACTTC.

This rearrangement joins TRBV2 to TRBJ1-4, with D possibly matching TRBD1 (6 bases). Germline-derived CDR1 and CDR2 are SNHLY and FYNNEI. CDR3 length: 14 residues. Trimming took off 5 bases at V and 7 bases at J, with 14 bases between the two ends. The CDR3 here is CASSFSGAREKLFF. The CDR3, as DNA: TGTGCCAGCAGTTTCTCGGGGGCTCGTGAAAAACTGTTTTTT.

The genes are TRBV5-4 and TRBJ2-7; D gene ambiguous. CDR3 length: 15 residues. The V gene's germline CDR1 is SGHNT and CDR2 YYREEE (reference sequence). Trimming pared 3 bases from V and 3 bases from J, leaving 16 bases between. The CDR3 DNA reads TGTGCCAGCAGCTCCCCGATTACAGTTCTCTACGAGCAGTACTTC. Amino acids: CASSSPITVLYEQYF.

The chain joins TRBV5-1 to TRBJ2-2; D call uncertain. V lost 0 bases, J lost 5 bases, and 8 bases lay in between. Germline lookup yields CDR1 SGHRS and CDR2 YFSETQ. The CDR3 totals 14 residues. In DNA form, the CDR3 reads TGCGCCAGCAGCTTGGTCACCACGACCGGGGAGCTGTTTTTT. Its translation: CASSLVTTTGELFF.